These 12 T cell receptor beta chains were sequenced from one sample in a study of blood T cell repertoires in COVID-19. TCRdb's table, derived via immunoSEQ multiplex PCR, lists solely in-frame clones and lacks some. The sample lists roughly 35,000 clones, approximately 87% occurring once. The sequencing sample was made of peripheral blood. The receptors originated from a human donor in a cohort sampled during active COVID-19.

The chain uses TRBV7-9 and TRBJ1-5, with D possibly matching TRBD1 (6 bases). The germline CDR1 and CDR2 sequences are SEHNR and FQNEAQ (reference sequence). The CDR3 is 16 amino acids. V lost 5 bases and J lost 1, with 15 bases in between. CDR3 sequence: CASSPGEGLSNQPQHF. CDR3 nucleotides: TGTGCCAGCAGCCCAGGGGAGGGGTTGAGCAATCAGCCCCAGCATTTT.

The rearrangement uses TRBV19 and TRBJ2-2, with 9 bases matching TRBD1. The trim removed 8 bases at V and 5 bases at J, leaving 9 bases unmatched. The CDR3 has 15 amino acids. Germline V CDR1 and CDR2: LNHDA, SQIVND (reference sequence). DNA for the CDR3: TGTGCCAGTCTAAAGGACAGGGGTGGGACCGGGGAGCTGTTTTTT. Protein product: CASLKDRGGTGELFF. Full variable domain (outside the CDR3, taken from reference TRBV19 and TRBJ2-2): DGGITQSPKYLFRKEGQNVTLSCEQNLNHDAMYWYRQDPGQGLRLIYYSQIVNDFQKGDIAEGYSVSREKKESFPLTVTSAQKNPTAFYLCASLKDRGGTGELFFGEGSRLTVL.

The chain couples TRBV6-5 to TRBJ2-7; D not certain. Germline V lookup: CDR1 MNHEY, CDR2 SVGAGI. The CDR3 is 15 amino acids. V was clipped by 0 bases and J by 1 base, with 10 bases between them. CDR3 in amino acids: CASSYSPRSSYEQYF. The CDR3 bases are TGTGCCAGCAGTTACTCACCACGGTCTTCCTACGAGCAGTACTTC.

The V call is TRBV7-8, the J call TRBJ1-6; a weak D match, TRBD1 (5 bases). The germline V gene encodes CDR1 SGHVS and CDR2 FQNEAQ. The CDR3 contains 12 residues. V was cut by 5 bases and J by 14 bases, with 13 bases left in between. The CDR3 DNA sequence: TGTGCCAGCAGCCCAGGGTTTGTGGCCCTCCACTTT. Protein sequence: CASSPGFVALHF.

The V call is TRBV28, the J call TRBJ1-5, with unresolved D. Germline CDR1 and CDR2: MDHEN and SYDVKM. This CDR3 is 14 amino acids long. The germline V and J ends were trimmed by 4 bases and 3 bases, with 10 bases remaining between them. CDR3 in DNA: TGTGCCAGCAGTTCAACGGTCCCCAATCAGCCCCAGCATTTT. Protein sequence: CASSSTVPNQPQHF.

J is TRBJ1-1 and V is TRBV15; 9 bases line up with TRBD1. V gave up 2 bases and J gave up 5 bases; unmatched junction bases: 3. Germline V gene lookup returns CDR1 LNHNV and CDR2 YYDKDF (reference sequence). This CDR3 spans 14 amino acids. The CDR3 DNA is TGTGCCACCAGCAGACGGACAGGGGAGACTGAAGCTTTCTTT. This translates into CATSRRTGETEAFF.

The chain employs TRBV27 and TRBJ1-2; D might be TRBD1 (5 bases). Per the germline V gene, CDR1 is MNHEY and CDR2 is SMNVEV (reference sequence). This CDR3 has 14 amino acids. V was shortened by 4 bases and J by 0 bases, with 9 bases between the two germline ends. The CDR3 reads CASSSLQANYGYTF. The DNA of the CDR3 is TGTGCCAGCAGTTCACTACAGGCTAACTATGGCTACACCTTC.

The chain carries TRBV21-1 and TRBJ1-6. TRBV21-1 is classified as a pseudogene. This CDR3 is built from 17 residues. The CDR3 sequence: CASSESCFGLPNSPLHF. Here the CDR3 DNA reads TGTGCCAGCAGCGAAAGCTGTTTCGGTTTACCTAATTCACCCCTCCACTTT.

This chain connects TRBV4-1 to TRBJ1-1, with 9 bases identical to TRBD1. The germline CDR1 and CDR2 sequences are MGHRA and YSYEKL. This CDR3 spans 16 amino acids. The V and J ends lost 5 bases and 6 bases, in that order; junction bases with no gene match: 13. The CDR3 sequence: CASSSRPGQGLAEAFF. The DNA for the CDR3 is TGCGCCAGCAGCTCTCGACCCGGACAGGGGCTGGCTGAAGCTTTCTTT.

J is TRBJ2-5 and V is TRBV5-1; TRBD1 matches 7 bases. V lost 2 bases and J lost 1; bases outside the gene matches: 5. The germline V gene has CDR1 SGHRS and CDR2 YFSETQ. This CDR3 region has 15 residues. The chain's CDR3 is CASSFGQGVQETQYF. CDR3 in DNA: TGCGCCAGCAGCTTCGGCCAGGGGGTCCAAGAGACCCAGTACTTC.

The chain has TRBV5-1 and TRBJ2-7, with D perhaps TRBD1 (6 bases). V dropped 0 bases and J dropped 6 bases, with 10 bases sitting between them. CDR1 is SGHRS, CDR2 YFSETQ, per germline. The length of the CDR3 is 13 residues. CDR3 DNA sequence: TGCGCCAGCAGCTTGGAACAGGGCCGCGAGCAGTACTTC. Its protein is CASSLEQGREQYF.

The chain employs TRBV9 and TRBJ2-2, with TRBD2 identical over 7 bases. V lost 4 bases, J lost 1 base, and 13 bases stayed unmatched. The CDR3 runs 18 residues. Germline CDR1 and CDR2: SGDLS and YYNGEE. The CDR3 region has the DNA TGTGCCAGCAGCCCCCAGACTAGCCTCAACGGGAACACCGGGGAGCTGTTTTTT. Its protein is CASSPQTSLNGNTGELFF.